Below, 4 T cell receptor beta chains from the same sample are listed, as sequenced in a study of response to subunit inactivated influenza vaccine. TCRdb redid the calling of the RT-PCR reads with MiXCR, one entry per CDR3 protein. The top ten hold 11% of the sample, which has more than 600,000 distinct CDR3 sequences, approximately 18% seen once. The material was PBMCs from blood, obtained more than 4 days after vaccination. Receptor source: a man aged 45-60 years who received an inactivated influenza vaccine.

The CDR3 DNA is TGTGCCAGCAAAGGCCCACAGAGCTCCTACAATGAGCAGTTCTTC. Protein: CASKGPQSSYNEQFF. The genes are TRBV12-3 or TRBV12-4 and TRBJ2-1, with unresolved D. Trimming pared 7 bases from V and 0 bases from J, leaving 13 bases between. This CDR3 spans 15 amino acids.

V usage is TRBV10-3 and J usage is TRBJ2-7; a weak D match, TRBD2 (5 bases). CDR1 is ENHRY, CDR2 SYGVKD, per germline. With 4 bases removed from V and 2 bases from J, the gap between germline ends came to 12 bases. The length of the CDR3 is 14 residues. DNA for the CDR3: TGTGCCATCAGTGGCGGCAGCGGTCCCTACGAGCAGTACTTC. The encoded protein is CAISGGSGPYEQYF.

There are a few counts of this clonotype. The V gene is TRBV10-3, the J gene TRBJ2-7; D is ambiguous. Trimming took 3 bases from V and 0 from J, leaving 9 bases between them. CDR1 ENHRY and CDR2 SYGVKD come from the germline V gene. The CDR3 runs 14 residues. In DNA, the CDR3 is TGTGCCATCAGTGAAACAGAGCTCTCCTACGAGCAGTACTTC. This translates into CAISETELSYEQYF.

The CDR3 sequence is CASSWTASYNEQFF. The CDR3 bases are TGTGCCAGCAGTTGGACAGCCTCCTACAATGAGCAGTTCTTC. The chain is built from TRBV28 and TRBJ2-1, with D possibly being TRBD1 (6 bases). Trimming removed 4 bases at V and 0 bases at J, with 7 bases between. Germline V gene sequence: CDR1 MDHEN, CDR2 SYDVKM. CDR3 length equals 14 residues.